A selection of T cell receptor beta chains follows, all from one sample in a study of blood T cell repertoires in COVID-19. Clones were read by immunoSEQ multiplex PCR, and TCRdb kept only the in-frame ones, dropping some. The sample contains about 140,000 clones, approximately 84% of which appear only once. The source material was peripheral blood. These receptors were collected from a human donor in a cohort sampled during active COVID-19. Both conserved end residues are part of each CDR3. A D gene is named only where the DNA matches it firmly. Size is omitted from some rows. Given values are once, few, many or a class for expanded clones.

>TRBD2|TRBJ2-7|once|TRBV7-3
TGTGCCAGCAGCTCAACCGGGACTAGCGGGGTCGAGTCCTACGAGCAGTACTTC
CASSSTGTSGVESYEQYF
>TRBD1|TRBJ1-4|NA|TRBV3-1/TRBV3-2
TGTGCCAGCAGCCAGGAAGGGACAGGGGAGGATTTAGCTAATGAAAAACTGTTTTTT
CASSQEGTGEDLANEKLFF
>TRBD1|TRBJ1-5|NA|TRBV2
TGTGCCAGCAGTCGACAGGGAAGGAACCAGCCCCAGCATTTT
CASSRQGRNQPQHF
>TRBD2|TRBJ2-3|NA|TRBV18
TGTGCCAGCTCACCTAGCGGGGGTAGAGGAGATACGCAGTATTTT
CASSPSGGRGDTQYF
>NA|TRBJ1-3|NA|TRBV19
TGTGCCAGTAGTCCGGGACTCCTCGGCTCTGGAAACACCATATATTTT
CASSPGLLGSGNTIYF
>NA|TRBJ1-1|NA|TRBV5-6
TGTGCCAGCAGTCTTGGCTCCGGGGAGACTGAAGCTTTCTTT
CASSLGSGETEAFF
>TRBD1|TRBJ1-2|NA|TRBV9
TGTGCCAGCAGCGTAGAGTCCGGACAGGGGTTGGATGGCTACACCTTC
CASSVESGQGLDGYTF
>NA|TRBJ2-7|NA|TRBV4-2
TGTGCCAGCAGCCCTACCCCGGGCTCCTACGAGCAGTACTTC
CASSPTPGSYEQYF
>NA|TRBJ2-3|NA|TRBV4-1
TGCGCCAGCTCCTCCGGGTCGGGAGATACGCAGTATTTT
CASSSGSGDTQYF
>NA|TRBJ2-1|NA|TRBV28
TGTGCCAGCAGTCCCGCGGGACTTTCAGACAATGAGCAGTTCTTC
CASSPAGLSDNEQFF
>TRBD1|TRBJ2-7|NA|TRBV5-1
TGCGCCAGCAGCCCCCCGACAGGGGCCCCCTACGAGCAGTACTTC
CASSPPTGAPYEQYF
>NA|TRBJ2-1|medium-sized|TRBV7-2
TGTGCCAGCAGCTTAACCGACTATGAGCAGTTCTTC
CASSLTDYEQFF
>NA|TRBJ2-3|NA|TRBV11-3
TGTGCCAGCAGCTCCGGACAGAGGCATAGCACAGATACGCAGTATTTT
CASSSGQRHSTDTQYF
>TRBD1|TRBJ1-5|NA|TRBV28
TGTGCCAGCAGTTTGGGACAGCATCAGCCCCAGCATTTT
CASSLGQHQPQHF
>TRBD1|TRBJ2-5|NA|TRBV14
TGTGCCAGCAGCCACTTCCGACAGGGGCAAGAGACCCAGTACTTC
CASSHFRQGQETQYF
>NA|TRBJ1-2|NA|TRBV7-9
TGTGCCAGCAGCTTAGCCAGGGACTATGGCTACACCTTC
CASSLARDYGYTF
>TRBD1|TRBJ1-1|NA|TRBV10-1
TGCGCCAGCAGTTCCGGGACAGGGTCGGACACTGAAGCTTTCTTT
CASSSGTGSDTEAFF
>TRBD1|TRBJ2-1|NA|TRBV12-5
TGTGCTAGTGGCCCGGGACAGCCCCTCAATGAGCAGTTCTTC
CASGPGQPLNEQFF
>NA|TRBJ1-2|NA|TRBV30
TGTGCCTGGTCAACAGGAAACTATGGCTACACCTTC
CAWSTGNYGYTF
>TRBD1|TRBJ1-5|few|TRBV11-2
TGTGCCAGCAGCCGAGGGACAGCCCTACTCAATCAGCCCCAGCATTTT
CASSRGTALLNQPQHF
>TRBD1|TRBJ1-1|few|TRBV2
TGTGCCAGCAGCGCCGGACAGGGAGGTGGACGTGCTTTCTTT
CASSAGQGGGRAFF
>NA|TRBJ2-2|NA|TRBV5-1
TGCGCCAGCAGCCCACGACAGGCCACCGGGGAGCTGTTTTTT
CASSPRQATGELFF
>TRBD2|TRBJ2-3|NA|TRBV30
TGTGCCTGGAGTAATCCGGGGGGGCACACAGATACGCAGTATTTT
CAWSNPGGHTDTQYF
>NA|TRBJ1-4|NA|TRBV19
TGTGCCAGTAGCCGAGGCCAGGGAGGTGAAAAACTGTTTTTT
CASSRGQGGEKLFF
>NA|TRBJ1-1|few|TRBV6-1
TGTGCCAGCAGTGAAGTGGGGGCAGGGAACACTGAAGCTTTCTTT
CASSEVGAGNTEAFF
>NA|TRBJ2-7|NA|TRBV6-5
TGTGCCAGCAGTTACGAGGCAGGGCGAGCCTACGAGCAGTACTTC
CASSYEAGRAYEQYF
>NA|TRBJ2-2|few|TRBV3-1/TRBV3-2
TGTGCCAGCAGCCGACGGGGCGGGGAGCTGTTTTTT
CASSRRGGELFF
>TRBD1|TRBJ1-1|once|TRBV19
TGTGCCAGTGACAGGGGGGATTTGAACACTGAAGCTTTCTTT
CASDRGDLNTEAFF
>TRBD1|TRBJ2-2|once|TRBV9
TGTGCCAGCAGCGTAGGACAGGGGGCCACCGGGGAGCTGTTTTTT
CASSVGQGATGELFF
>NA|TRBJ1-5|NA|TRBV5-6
TGTGCCAGCAAGAGGGCAGGGGTACGTCAGCCCCAGCATTTT
CASKRAGVRQPQHF
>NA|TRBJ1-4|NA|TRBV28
TGTGCCAGCAGAGGGGAGGCAACTAATGAAAAACTGTTTTTT
CASRGEATNEKLFF
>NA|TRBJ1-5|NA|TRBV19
TGTGCCAGTAGTGTAACAGGTGAGAATCAGCCCCAGCATTTT
CASSVTGENQPQHF
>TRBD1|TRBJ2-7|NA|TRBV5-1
TGCGCCAGCAGCTTGGGACAGGGGGTGGCGGGGTCCTACGAGCAGTACTTC
CASSLGQGVAGSYEQYF
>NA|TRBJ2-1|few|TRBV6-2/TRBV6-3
TGTGCCAGCAGTTACCGGGACTTCAATGAGCAGTTCTTC
CASSYRDFNEQFF
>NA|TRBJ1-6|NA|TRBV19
TGTGCCAGTAGGGGGGGAGATAATTCACCCCTCCACTTT
CASRGGDNSPLHF
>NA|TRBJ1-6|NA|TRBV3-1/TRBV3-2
TGTGCCAGCAGCCAAGGCAGGGTGAGATCACCCCTCCACTTT
CASSQGRVRSPLHF
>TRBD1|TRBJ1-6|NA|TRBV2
TGTGCCTCCCGGACAGGGGAAAATTCACCCCTCCACTTT
CASRTGENSPLHF
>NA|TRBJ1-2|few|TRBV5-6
TGTGCCAGCAGCCCTTTTTTAAGACAGGTCCTTCTCTATGGCTACACCTTC
CASSPFLRQVLLYGYTF
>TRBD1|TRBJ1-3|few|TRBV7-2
TGTGCCAGCAGCTTAACGGCACAGGGGGCAGTTGGAAACACCATATATTTT
CASSLTAQGAVGNTIYF
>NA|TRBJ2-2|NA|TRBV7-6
TGTGCCAGCAGCTTAGCGCCGGCGGGGGCCAGCACCGGGGAGCTGTTTTTT
CASSLAPAGASTGELFF
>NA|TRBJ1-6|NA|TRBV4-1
TGCGCCAGCAGCCAAGATTGGGGAGCCGATAATTCACCCCTCCACTTT
CASSQDWGADNSPLHF
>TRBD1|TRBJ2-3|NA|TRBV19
TGTGCCAGTCGCAACAGGGGAGTGGCAGATACGCAGTATTTT
CASRNRGVADTQYF
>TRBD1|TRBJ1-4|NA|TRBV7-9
TGTGCCAGCAGCCCCCGTTCCCTCAGGGGGTTTAATGAAAAACTGTTTTTT
CASSPRSLRGFNEKLFF
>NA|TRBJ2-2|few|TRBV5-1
TGCGCCAGCAGCTTGGATAGGGGGACATTAAACACCGGGGAGCTGTTTTTT
CASSLDRGTLNTGELFF
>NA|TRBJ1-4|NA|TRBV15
TGTGCCCCCTCTTTGGAAAAACTGTTTTTT
CAPSLEKLFF
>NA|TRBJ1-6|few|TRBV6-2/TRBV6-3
TGTGCCAGCGGTTCGGGGTCATATAATTCACCCCTCCACTTT
CASGSGSYNSPLHF
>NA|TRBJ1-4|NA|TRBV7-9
TGTGCCAGCAGCTTCCTGAGCAGGGGTGAAAAACTGTTTTTT
CASSFLSRGEKLFF
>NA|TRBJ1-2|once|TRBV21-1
TGTGCCAGCAGCAGAGGACCCGGTGGGAGACGTGTCTATGGCTACACCTTC
CASSRGPGGRRVYGYTF
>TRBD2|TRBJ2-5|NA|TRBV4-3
TGCGCCAGCAGCCAAGAGAGGGCTAGCGGGGGCCTCCAAGAGACCCAGTACTTC
CASSQERASGGLQETQYF
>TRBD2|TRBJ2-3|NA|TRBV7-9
TGTGCCAGCAGTCCAAGCGGGGGTAGCACAGATACGCAGTATTTT
CASSPSGGSTDTQYF
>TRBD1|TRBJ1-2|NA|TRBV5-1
TGCGCCAGCAGCTCCACAGGGGGCAACTATGGCTACACCTTC
CASSSTGGNYGYTF
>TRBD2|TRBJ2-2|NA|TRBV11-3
TGTGCCAGCAGCTCTGGACTAGCGGGGCCCGGGGAGCTGTTTTTT
CASSSGLAGPGELFF
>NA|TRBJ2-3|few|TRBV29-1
TGCAGCGTTTTGGGAGTCACAGATACGCAGTATTTT
CSVLGVTDTQYF
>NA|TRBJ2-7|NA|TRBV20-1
TGCAGTGCTAGTGCCGGGGGTACCTACGAGCAGTACTTC
CSASAGGTYEQYF
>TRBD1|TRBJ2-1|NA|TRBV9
TGTGCCAGCAGCGTAAGGGACAGCCCTCACAATGAGCAGTTCTTC
CASSVRDSPHNEQFF
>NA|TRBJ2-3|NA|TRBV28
TGTGCCAGCGCGAGTACGGGGACAGATACGCAGTATTTT
CASASTGTDTQYF
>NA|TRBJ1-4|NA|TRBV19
TGTGCCAGTAGTCCAACCGACGGGGGTGGTGAAAAACTGTTTTTT
CASSPTDGGGEKLFF
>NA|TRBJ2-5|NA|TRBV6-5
TGTGCCAGCAGTTCCCCCGGCCAAGAGACCCAGTACTTC
CASSSPGQETQYF